The rows below give T cell receptor beta chains drawn from one sample of a study of blood T cell repertoires in COVID-19. Only in-frame clones appear in the TCRdb table, and some are missing; sequencing was by immunoSEQ multiplex PCR. The table includes fewer than 250,000 clones, 70% to 85% detected once. The sequencing input was PBMCs or T cells enriched from blood (not recorded which). These receptors were taken from a woman aged 25 to 45 who had recovered from COVID-19. Each CDR3 is given with its conserved first and last residue. The D gene is left open where the match is weak. Clone size is stated in some rows and not others, as once, few, many or a class when expanded.

V	size	D	J	DNA	CDR3
TRBV4-2	few	.	TRBJ1-2	TGTGCCAGCAGCCAAGAGTCAGGTCAGGGCTACACCTTC	CASSQESGQGYTF
TRBV5-1	.	.	TRBJ1-1	TGCGCCAGCAGCTTGGCCGGGACATCTTGGACTGAAGCTTTCTTT	CASSLAGTSWTEAFF
TRBV18	.	TRBD1	TRBJ1-4	TGTGCCAGCTCACCAGATCCGACAGGGAACTTAAACGAACTGTTTTTT	CASSPDPTGNLNELFF
TRBV19	.	TRBD1	TRBJ1-1	TGTGCCAGTAGTGACAGGGCCCGCGACACTGAAGCTTTCTTT	CASSDRARDTEAFF
TRBV18	.	.	TRBJ1-2	TGTGCCAGCTCACCACCGGGGCAGGAAGCTAACTATGGCTACACCTTC	CASSPPGQEANYGYTF
TRBV5-4	.	.	TRBJ1-2	TGTGCCAGCAGCTTTGTCGCAGGCCCAAAAAGTTCCTATGGCTACACCTTC	CASSFVAGPKSSYGYTF
TRBV4-2	.	.	TRBJ1-2	TGTGCCAGCAGCCAACCCACTAACTATGGCTACACCTTC	CASSQPTNYGYTF
TRBV19	once	.	TRBJ2-6	TGTGCCAGTAGCGTCGGGGGTCCTGGGGCCAACGTCCTGACTTTC	CASSVGGPGANVLTF
TRBV4-2	many	TRBD1	TRBJ2-1	TGTGCCAGCAGCCTATCCGGGACAGGGGGCAATGAGCAGTTCTTC	CASSLSGTGGNEQFF
TRBV3-1/TRBV3-2	few	.	TRBJ1-5	TGTGCCAGCAGCCAAGGAGAACAGCCCCAGCATTTT	CASSQGEQPQHF
TRBV9	.	.	TRBJ1-2	TGTGCCAGCAGCGTAGTTCAAGGGGGGGCCGATGGCTACACCTTC	CASSVVQGGADGYTF
TRBV30	once	.	TRBJ1-6	TGTGCCTGGATAGGCAGGGACTATAATTCACCCCTCCACTTT	CAWIGRDYNSPLHF
TRBV2	.	TRBD1	TRBJ1-4	TGTGCCAGCAGTCGCTCTGCAGGGGGTCCAACTAATGAAAAACTGTTTTTT	CASSRSAGGPTNEKLFF
TRBV2	.	.	TRBJ1-5	TGTGCCAGCAGTGAATCCACAGTAATCAGCCCCCAGCATTTT	CASSESTVISPQHF
TRBV11-3	.	.	TRBJ1-1	TGTGCCAGCAGCCCAGAGGGGGGGGGTGCTGAAGCTTTCTTT	CASSPEGGGAEAFF
TRBV2	.	TRBD2	TRBJ2-2	TGTGCCAGCAGTGTTCCTAGCGGGGGGACTAACACCGGGGAGCTGTTTTTT	CASSVPSGGTNTGELFF
TRBV29-1	once	.	TRBJ1-3	TGCAGCGTTGGCGGGAGTTCTGGAAACACCATATATTTT	CSVGGSSGNTIYF
TRBV15	.	TRBD1	TRBJ1-4	TGTGCCACCTGCCCCCCAGGGGGAGTCGCAACTTCTGAAAAACTGTTTTTT	CATCPPGGVATSEKLFF
TRBV6-4	.	TRBD1	TRBJ1-4	TGTGCCAGCAGTGTCCAAACAGGGGGTAATGAAAAACTGTTTTTT	CASSVQTGGNEKLFF
TRBV5-6	.	TRBD1	TRBJ1-1	TGTGCCAGCAGCTTGGTGTTACGACAGGGGACGTTGGTTGCTTTCTTT	CASSLVLRQGTLVAFF
TRBV27	.	.	TRBJ1-5	TGTGCCAGCAGTTCGAACGGGGGGCCCCAGCATTTT	CASSSNGGPQHF
TRBV7-3	.	TRBD2	TRBJ2-3	TGTGCCAGCAGGGAATTAGCGGGAATCGGGACAGATACGCAGTATTTT	CASRELAGIGTDTQYF
TRBV28	few	TRBD2	TRBJ2-7	TGTGCCAGCATTCCCCAGGGGACTAGCGGGAGGGAAGACTACGAGCAGTACTTC	CASIPQGTSGREDYEQYF
TRBV3-1/TRBV3-2	.	TRBD1	TRBJ1-1	TGTGCCAGCAGCCGGGGACAGCAGAACACTGAAGCTTTCTTT	CASSRGQQNTEAFF
TRBV19	.	TRBD1	TRBJ1-4	TGTGCCAGTAGTATTAAAGGCCTGGACAGGGTGTCGCCCTTTTTT	CASSIKGLDRVSPFF
TRBV5-1	.	TRBD1	TRBJ2-1	TGCGCCAGCAGCTTGGCCTGGTCAGGGGGAAGCTTACAGAGTGAGCAGTTCTTC	CASSLAWSGGSLQSEQFF
TRBV5-4	.	TRBD1	TRBJ1-1	TGTGCCAGCAGCTCACAACAGGGGATGGGAACTGAAGCTTTCTTT	CASSSQQGMGTEAFF
TRBV27	.	TRBD1	TRBJ1-5	TGTGCCAGCAGTTCCGGACAGGGGGCGAAACGAACTCCGAACAATCAGCCCCAGCATTTT	CASSSGQGAKRTPNNQPQHF
TRBV28	.	.	TRBJ2-6	TGTGCCAGCAGTTTATCGCAGGGTAACTCTGGGGCCAACGTCCTGACTTTC	CASSLSQGNSGANVLTF
TRBV28	.	.	TRBJ2-5	TGTGCCAGCAGTTTACTGGATAGCGGAGGAGCCACCCAGTACTTC	CASSLLDSGGATQYF
TRBV5-1	.	TRBD2	TRBJ2-3	TGCGCCAGCAGCTTGGGGGGGACAGCGGGAGGGTCCCGCACAGATACGCAGTATTTT	CASSLGGTAGGSRTDTQYF
TRBV5-6	.	.	TRBJ2-5	TGTGCCAGCAGCCTGATTCGGGGAGTCGCGACCCAGTACTTC	CASSLIRGVATQYF
TRBV6-5	.	.	TRBJ1-2	TGTGCCAGCAGTTACCAGGGGAACTATGGCTACACCTTC	CASSYQGNYGYTF
TRBV7-9	.	TRBD1	TRBJ1-2	TGTGCCAGCAGCTTAGCTAGGGACAGCTCAGGCTACACCTTC	CASSLARDSSGYTF
TRBV27	.	TRBD1	TRBJ1-2	TGTGCCAGCAGCCCGGGACAGGGGTCCTATGGCTACACCTTC	CASSPGQGSYGYTF
TRBV6-5	once	.	TRBJ1-5	TGTGCCAGCAGTTACCGAGAAAACAATCAGCCCCAGCATTTT	CASSYRENNQPQHF
TRBV7-9	once	TRBD2	TRBJ2-1	TGTGCCAGCAGCTTAGTTAAAATAGGGAGGGCCTACAATGAGCAGTTCTTC	CASSLVKIGRAYNEQFF
TRBV7-6	.	TRBD2	TRBJ2-2	TGTGCCAGCCTCCCGGGGGGGGGATACACCGGGGAGCTGTTTTTT	CASLPGGGYTGELFF
TRBV6-1	.	.	TRBJ2-4	TGTGCCAGCAGTGAATCGGGGGTTGGTTTAGTTCAGTACTTC	CASSESGVGLVQYF
TRBV6-4	.	TRBD2	TRBJ2-3	TGTGCCAGCAGTACTAGCGGCACAGATACGCAGTATTTT	CASSTSGTDTQYF
TRBV24-1	.	.	TRBJ2-1	TGTGCCACCAGTGATTTGGGGAGATACGAGCAGTTCTTC	CATSDLGRYEQFF
TRBV12-3/TRBV12-4	.	TRBD1	TRBJ1-2	TGTGCCAGCAGACAGGGGCGCTATGGCTACACCTTC	CASRQGRYGYTF
TRBV19	few	TRBD1	TRBJ1-5	TGTGCCAGTGCGACAGGGGCGGGGGATAGCAATCAGCCCCAGCATTTT	CASATGAGDSNQPQHF
TRBV12-3/TRBV12-4	few	TRBD1	TRBJ1-5	TGTGCCAGCAGTGCGACAGGGGATCAGCCCCAGCATTTT	CASSATGDQPQHF
TRBV27	.	.	TRBJ1-2	TGTGCCAGCAGTTTATATGGGGCCGCCGCTATCGGCGGCTACACCTTC	CASSLYGAAAIGGYTF
TRBV28	.	.	TRBJ1-1	TGTGCCAGCACCGGGACAATAGGCACTGAAGCTTTCTTT	CASTGTIGTEAFF
TRBV28	.	TRBD1	TRBJ1-4	TGTGCCAGCAGTTTATGGGGCAGGGGGCGCGAAAAACTGTTTTTT	CASSLWGRGREKLFF
TRBV27	.	TRBD1	TRBJ1-5	TGTGCCAGCAGTCCAGACAGGGGGCTGTATAGCAATCAGCCCCAGCATTTT	CASSPDRGLYSNQPQHF
TRBV9	.	.	TRBJ2-7	TGTGCCAGCAGCGTAGACGTCCGTGTGCTACCCTACGAGCAGTACTTC	CASSVDVRVLPYEQYF
TRBV18	.	TRBD1	TRBJ2-1	TGTGCCAGCTCAGACGACAGGGCCACCTACAATGAGCAGTTCTTC	CASSDDRATYNEQFF
TRBV9	.	.	TRBJ1-3	TGTGCCAGCAGCGTATACCTAGCCGGGGGGGACGCCGATCCGGGCACCATATATTTT	CASSVYLAGGDADPGTIYF
TRBV24-1	.	.	TRBJ1-4	TGTGCCACCAGTGACCCTACAGACGGGGAGGAAAAACTGTTTTTT	CATSDPTDGEEKLFF
TRBV11-2	once	TRBD2	TRBJ2-5	TGTGCCAGCAGCTTGGGACTACAAACCCAAGAGACCCAGTACTTC	CASSLGLQTQETQYF
TRBV30	.	TRBD2	TRBJ2-1	TGTGCCTGGAGTGGGGGACTAGCGGGAGTCAATGAGCAGTTCTTC	CAWSGGLAGVNEQFF
TRBV5-1	.	TRBD2	TRBJ2-1	TGCGCCAGCAGCGTGACTCGCGGGGGGGCGGGCAATGAGCAGTTCTTC	CASSVTRGGAGNEQFF